This passage covers 23 T cell receptor beta chains from one sample sequenced in a study of cytomegalovirus exposure and HLA in healthy donors. Researchers ran the PCR with 60 Vbeta and 13 Jbeta primers. The repertoire was sequenced with immunoSEQ multiplex PCR; TCRdb's copy has only in-frame clones and lacks some. The repertoire holds 140,000 or so clones, with about 82% as singletons. Sequenced sample: PBMCs. These receptors came from a male donor in good health and CMV-seronegative.

The chain combines TRBV10-1 with TRBJ2-3; TRBD2 aligns across 12 bases. V gave up 4 bases and J gave up 2 bases; unmatched junction bases: 4. Germline V lookup: CDR1 WNHNN, CDR2 SYGVQD (reference sequence). The CDR3 totals 16 residues. The CDR3 sequence: CASSGTSGRTTDTQYF. The CDR3 nucleotides are TGCGCCAGCAGTGGCACTAGCGGGAGGACCACAGATACGCAGTATTTT.

The chain carries TRBV5-4 and TRBJ2-3, with 10 bases that match TRBD1. The J segment lost 4 bases and the V segment lost 4 bases, leaving 9 bases of the junction unmatched. CDR3 length: 16 amino acids. Germline CDR1 is SGHNT and CDR2 is YYREEE (reference sequence). DNA of the CDR3: TGTGCCAGCAGCCAAGATTTAGGACAGGGGGCAGATACGCAGTATTTT. It yields the protein CASSQDLGQGADTQYF.

This chain uses TRBV6-1 with TRBJ2-1, with D possibly being TRBD2 (6 bases). Germline CDR1 MNHNS, CDR2 SASEGT. The CDR3 has 16 amino acids. Deletions cut 2 bases from V and 3 bases from J, with 14 bases between. The CDR3 region has the DNA TGTGCCAGCAGTGAAATAGCGGTTAACCACTACAATGAGCAGTTCTTC. Its protein product is CASSEIAVNHYNEQFF.

This sequence joins TRBV7-9 and TRBJ2-7; D is unclear. Germline CDR1 SEHNR, CDR2 FQNEAQ (reference sequence). Trimming stripped 5 bases from V and 4 bases from J, with 12 bases between. This CDR3 is 13 amino acids long. CDR3 amino acids: CASSPTSRYEQYF. CDR3 nucleotides: TGTGCCAGCAGCCCAACCTCCCGGTACGAGCAGTACTTC.

This chain uses TRBV6-6 with TRBJ2-5, with 8 positions matching TRBD1. Trimming took 2 bases from V and 5 from J; bases not matched to a gene: 4. CDR1 and CDR2 (germline): MNHNY, SVGAGI (reference sequence). This CDR3 region has 14 residues. CDR3 sequence: CASSYGQGGETQYF. The CDR3 nucleotides are TGTGCCAGCAGTTACGGACAGGGAGGCGAGACCCAGTACTTC.

This clone was seen once. The rearrangement uses TRBV6-1 and TRBJ1-1, with 9 bases aligning to TRBD1. Losses at the gene ends were 4 bases for V and 5 bases for J; bases not matched to a gene: 11. Germline V gene data show CDR1 as MNHNS and CDR2 as SASEGT. CDR3 length: 16 residues. The CDR3 protein is CASSGDGDRVLTEAFF. In nucleotides, the CDR3 is TGTGCCAGCAGTGGAGACGGGGACAGGGTGTTAACTGAAGCTTTCTTT.

The CDR3 sequence is CASSHPGQGWEKLFF. CDR3 in DNA: TGTGCCAGCAGTCATCCGGGACAGGGATGGGAAAAACTGTTTTTT. This rearrangement joins TRBV28 to TRBJ1-4, with TRBD1 identical over 9 bases. CDR1 and CDR2 from the germline V gene are MDHEN and SYDVKM. With 5 bases clipped from V and 8 bases from J, the junction kept 9 bases outside the gene matches. The CDR3 runs to 15 residues.

This chain links TRBV6-5 with TRBJ1-5, with D perhaps TRBD1 (6 bases). The V gene lost 6 bases and the J gene lost 6 bases, with 18 bases spanning the gap. The CDR3 has 15 amino acids. Germline CDR1 MNHEY, CDR2 SVGAGI. The CDR3 nucleotides are TGTGCCAGCAGACTCACAACAGGGATACGTCAGCCCCAGCATTTT. This gives the protein CASRLTTGIRQPQHF.

The chain employs TRBV7-9 and TRBJ2-2; 7 nucleotides agree with TRBD1. Germline trimming cut 5 bases from V and 1 base from J; bases unmatched to any gene: 7. CDR3 size: 16 residues. Per the germline V gene, CDR1 is SEHNR and CDR2 is FQNEAQ (reference sequence). The CDR3 region has the DNA TGTGCCAGCAGCCCCCCTAGGACAGGGAACACCGGGGAGCTGTTTTTT. Translation: CASSPPRTGNTGELFF.

V usage is TRBV23-1 and J usage is TRBJ1-2; 7 bases align to TRBD1. TRBV23-1 is an ORF; its function is uncertain. The junction had 6 bases not matched to a gene; V was cut back by 7 bases and J by 4 bases. This CDR3 comprises 13 residues. CDR3: CASNEGQSYGYTF. CDR3 sequence (DNA): TGCGCCAGCAACGAGGGACAGAGCTATGGCTACACCTTC.

The J gene is TRBJ2-7, the V gene TRBV7-2; D is perhaps TRBD1 (5 bases). The CDR3 length is 14 residues. The germline V gene encodes CDR1 SGHTA and CDR2 FQGNSA. V lost 2 bases, J lost 1 base, and 9 bases lay in between. The CDR3 is CASSLQSGSYEQYF. CDR3 DNA sequence: TGTGCCAGCAGCTTACAATCAGGGTCCTACGAGCAGTACTTC.

The genes are TRBV19 and TRBJ2-1, with D uncertain. Germline values: CDR1 LNHDA, CDR2 SQIVND (reference sequence). V lost 3 bases and J lost 0, with 9 bases in between. The CDR3 is 15 residues long. CDR3 sequence (DNA): TGTGCCAGTAGTATGTATACAAGCTCCTACAATGAGCAGTTCTTC. Protein product: CASSMYTSSYNEQFF.

The chain couples TRBV7-9 to TRBJ2-7; D not resolved. The CDR3 is 15 residues long. Trimming took 3 bases from V and 6 from J, leaving 18 bases between them. The germline CDR1 and CDR2 sequences are SEHNR and FQNEAQ (reference sequence). The CDR3 region has the DNA TGTGCCAGCAGCTTGCAGCCCAGAGGCGTCGGCGAGCAGTACTTC. Its translation: CASSLQPRGVGEQYF.

V and J are TRBV4-1 and TRBJ1-2; perhaps TRBD1 as D (6 bases). CDR3 length: 13 residues. Germline CDR1 MGHRA, CDR2 YSYEKL. The V and J ends lost 5 bases and 6 bases respectively, with 13 bases between them. The CDR3 nucleotides are TGCGCCAGCAGCTTACAGGGTTCTGATGGCTACACCTTC. Its translation: CASSLQGSDGYTF.

CDR3 nucleotides: TGCGCCAGCAGCCAAGAAAGGAGGCCCACAACTAATGAAAAACTGTTTTTT. It is translated as CASSQERRPTTNEKLFF. The chain carries TRBV4-3 and TRBJ1-4; D ambiguous. Germline loops: CDR1 LGHNA, CDR2 YSLEER. This CDR3 has 17 amino acids. The V end lost 0 bases, the J end lost 0 bases, and 11 bases lay between the germline ends.

The rearrangement uses TRBV27 and TRBJ2-3; tentative D call: TRBD2 (6 bases). V gave up 2 bases and J gave up 4 bases, with 10 bases separating them. The CDR3 sequence is 14 residues long. Germline CDR1 MNHEY, CDR2 SMNVEV (reference sequence). Here the CDR3 reads CASSLGPGADTQYF. The CDR3 DNA reads TGTGCCAGCAGTTTAGGACCGGGGGCAGATACGCAGTATTTT.

This clone was detected only a few times. The V and J genes are TRBV5-5 and TRBJ2-3; 8 bases are shared with TRBD1. The CDR3 is made up of 16 amino acids. V lost 3 bases and J lost 2; bases outside the gene matches: 8. Germline lookup yields CDR1 SGHKS and CDR2 YYEKEE (reference sequence). This CDR3 is CASSSTGGLLTDTQYF. The CDR3 DNA reads TGTGCCAGCAGCTCCACAGGGGGTTTGCTCACAGATACGCAGTATTTT.

The table lists this clone with a count of one. The chain links TRBV5-5 to TRBJ2-3, with 11 bases lining up with TRBD2. CDR1 is SGHKS and CDR2 is YYEKEE in the germline V gene (reference sequence). V was pared by 5 bases and J by 5 bases, with 7 bases of the junction left unmatched. The CDR3 consists of 15 residues. The chain's CDR3 is CASRILAGVGDTQYF. CDR3 coding DNA: TGTGCCAGCAGGATACTAGCGGGAGTTGGAGATACGCAGTATTTT. Full variable domain (outside the CDR3, taken from reference TRBV5-5 and TRBJ2-3): DAGVTQSPTHLIKTRGQQVTLRCSPISGHKSVSWYQQVLGQGPQFIFQYYEKEERGRGNFPDRFSARQFPNYSSELNVNALLLGDSALYLCASRILAGVGDTQYFGPGTRLTVL.

The genes are TRBV18 and TRBJ1-1; 7 bases align to TRBD1. The V segment lost 3 bases and the J segment 6 bases; nucleotides outside the gene matches: 19. CDR1 KGHSH and CDR2 LQKENI come from the germline V gene. The CDR3 contains 18 residues. CDR3 in DNA: TGTGCCAGCTCACCCCAGGGGGGCATGTTTCTATTCTCGGCTGAAGCTTTCTTT. This codes for CASSPQGGMFLFSAEAFF.

The J gene is TRBJ2-7, the V gene TRBV14; a weak D match, TRBD1 (5 bases). Germline V lookup: CDR1 SGHDN, CDR2 FVKESK. The V gene lost 4 bases and the J gene lost 6 bases, with 13 bases spanning the gap. This CDR3 region has 13 residues. The DNA for the CDR3 is TGTGCCAGCAGCCTTGGGGCCAGTAGCGAGCAGTACTTC. As protein: CASSLGASSEQYF.

The V gene is TRBV12-5, the J gene TRBJ1-2; 10 nucleotides match TRBD1. V shed 1 base, J shed 8 bases, and the junction held 1 base outside the gene matches. This CDR3 comprises 13 residues. The germline V gene has CDR1 LGHNT and CDR2 FRNRAP. CDR3 region: CASGLAGQGGYTF. The CDR3 DNA sequence: TGTGCTAGTGGTTTGGCGGGACAGGGGGGCTACACCTTC.

This clone was counted only a few times. V is TRBV6-5 and J is TRBJ2-7; TRBD1 matches at 7 bases. There are 16 residues in the CDR3. The V gene's germline CDR1 is MNHEY and CDR2 SVGAGI. Trimming cost V 0 bases and J 8 bases; bases outside gene matches: 13. CDR3 sequence reads: CASSYSRQGKPTKQYF. CDR3 in DNA: TGTGCCAGCAGTTACTCCCGACAGGGTAAACCTACGAAGCAGTACTTC.

On this clone: At one end, the junction sequence differs from germline, possibly due to a read error. This chain's CDR3 is CASREDRYEQYF. The CDR3 bases are TGTGCCAGCAGAGAAGACAGGTACGAGCAGTACTTC. J is TRBJ2-5 and V is TRBV6-1; D possibly corresponds to TRBD1 (6 bases). The DNA matches TRBJ2-7 better at its end, which makes the J call doubtful. Germline CDR1 MNHNS, CDR2 SASEGT. This CDR3 spans 12 amino acids.